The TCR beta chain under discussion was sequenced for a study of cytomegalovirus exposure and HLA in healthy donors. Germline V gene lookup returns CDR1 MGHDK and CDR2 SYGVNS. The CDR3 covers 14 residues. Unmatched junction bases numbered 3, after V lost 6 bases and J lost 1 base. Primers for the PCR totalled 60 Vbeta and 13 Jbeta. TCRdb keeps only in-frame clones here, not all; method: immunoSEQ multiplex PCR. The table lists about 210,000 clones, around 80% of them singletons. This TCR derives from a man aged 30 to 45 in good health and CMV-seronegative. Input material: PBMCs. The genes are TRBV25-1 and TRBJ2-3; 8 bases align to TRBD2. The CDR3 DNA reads TGTGCCAGCAGCGCCGGGAGGGGCACAGATACGCAGTATTTT. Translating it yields CASSAGRGTDTQYF.